The clone carrying this T cell receptor beta chain was counted many times. Its matching antigen is unknown. This CDR3 comprises 13 residues. Germline V gene data show CDR1 as MDHEN and CDR2 as SYDVKM. V was pared by 6 bases and J by 4 bases, with 3 bases of the junction left unmatched. Ophthalmopathy cases met thresholds of Clinical Activity Score at least 3, NOSPECS grade at least 4 and duration under 3 months. For the diagnoses, clinical symptoms, serum thyroxine and TRAb, thyroid ultrasound and orbital computed tomography were used. This entry is derived from a study of T cells in Graves' hyperthyroidism and ophthalmopathy. Overall study: Blood was drawn when the patient was first diagnosed and still untreated.

RNA transcripts gave rise to amplified TCR beta CDR3 regions. A first-round RT-PCR of the TCR CDR3 used the HTBI primer set. Via MiXCR, TCRdb re-called the multiplex PCR reads, giving one row per CDR3 protein. The table includes 250,000 to 300,000 distinct CDR3 sequences, roughly 19% detected once. Study-wide findings and caveats: Prediction of ophthalmopathy progression came a median approximately 6.5 months pre-onset.

This TCR was sampled from a man between 50 and 59 years old with Graves' ophthalmopathy. The sample was blood. The chain joins TRBV28 to TRBJ2-4; 7 bases map to TRBD2. In nucleotides, the CDR3 is TGTGCCAGCAGCGGGGGACTAAAAAACATTCAGTACTTC. This gives the protein CASSGGLKNIQYF. The whole variable domain, remainder taken from reference TRBV28 and TRBJ2-4, is DVKVTQSSRYLVKRTGEKVFLECVQDMDHENMFWYRQDPGLGLRLIYFSYDVKMKEKGDIPEGYSVSREKKERFSLILESASTNQTSMYLCASSGGLKNIQYFGAGTRLSVL.